Below, 9 T cell receptor beta chains from the same sample are listed, as sequenced in a study of somatic mutations in cytotoxic T cells in rheumatoid arthritis. The protocol was immunoSEQ multiplex PCR, while the TCRdb copy is restricted to in-frame clones and leaves out a portion. This sample has roughly 23,000 clones, with 75% to 80% found just once. Specimen: CD8+ T cells sorted from blood. These receptors were obtained from an adult with rheumatoid arthritis.

This chain links TRBV5-3 with TRBJ2-7, with D uncertain. TRBV5-3 is marked as an open reading frame, function uncertain. V was cut by 6 bases and J by 3 bases, with 4 bases left in between. The CDR3 covers 10 residues. CDR3 DNA: TGTGCCAGAATCGTCTACGAGCAGTACTTC. It specifies CARIVYEQYF.

A single count supports this clone. The chain couples TRBV4-1 to TRBJ2-2; 10 bases match TRBD2. V shed 0 bases, J shed 1 base, and the junction held 2 bases outside the gene matches. Germline lookup yields CDR1 MGHRA and CDR2 YSYEKL. This CDR3 has 17 amino acids. The CDR3 bases are TGCGCCAGCAGCCAAGACGTAGCGGGAGGGAACACCGGGGAGCTGTTTTTT. Translation gives CASSQDVAGGNTGELFF.

This clone was detected only once. The V gene is TRBV27, the J gene TRBJ1-4, with 7 bases that match TRBD1. Germline V gene data show CDR1 as MNHEY and CDR2 as SMNVEV (reference sequence). This CDR3 is 15 amino acids long. V trimming: 1 base; J trimming: 8 bases; junction bases outside the gene matches: 7. The CDR3 spells CASSLFGQESEKLFF. The CDR3 region has the DNA TGTGCCAGCAGTTTATTTGGACAGGAGTCAGAAAAACTGTTTTTT.

The chain links TRBV18 to TRBJ1-4, with D tentatively TRBD1 (6 bases). The CDR3 spans 15 residues. In germline, CDR1 is KGHSH, CDR2 LQKENI. V dropped 4 bases and J dropped 8 bases, with 17 bases sitting between them. CDR3 sequence: CASSLKMGAREKLFF. In DNA form, the CDR3 reads TGTGCCAGCTCACTGAAAATGGGGGCGCGAGAAAAACTGTTTTTT.

The V call is TRBV11-2, the J call TRBJ2-5; a weak D match, TRBD2 (5 bases). The CDR3 has 15 amino acids. CDR1 and CDR2 from the germline V gene are SGHAT and FQNNGV. Trimming stripped 2 bases from V and 1 base from J, with 11 bases between. The CDR3 loop reads CASSLLRGSQETQYF. CDR3 in DNA: TGTGCCAGCAGCTTACTTCGGGGAAGCCAAGAGACCCAGTACTTC.

V and J are TRBV6-1 and TRBJ1-4, with TRBD1 as a possible D gene (5 bases). Trimming removed 2 bases from V and 5 bases from J, with 12 bases in between. The germline V gene has CDR1 MNHNS and CDR2 SASEGT. There are 15 residues in the CDR3. CDR3 sequence reads: CASSEWGTVNEKLFF. DNA for the CDR3: TGTGCCAGCAGTGAATGGGGGACGGTCAATGAAAAACTGTTTTTT.

The gene calls are TRBV29-1 and TRBJ2-3, with D possibly being TRBD1 (6 bases). The germline V gene has CDR1 SQVTM and CDR2 ANQGSEA. This CDR3 comprises 13 residues. The V end lost 4 bases, the J end lost 6 bases, and 14 bases lay between the germline ends. Here the CDR3 DNA reads TGCAGCGTTGTAGGGACACGGGTGGATACGCAGTATTTT. The encoded protein is CSVVGTRVDTQYF.

J is TRBJ2-1 and V is TRBV4-2, with 12 bases identical to TRBD2. The CDR3 is 15 amino acids. V lost 0 bases and J lost 9; bases outside the gene matches: 3. Germline values: CDR1 LGHNA, CDR2 YNFKEQ. The CDR3 loop reads CASSQETSGSSEQFF. CDR3 in DNA: TGTGCCAGCAGCCAAGAGACTAGCGGGAGTAGTGAGCAGTTCTTC.

The chain is built from TRBV27 and TRBJ1-5; D is undetermined. From germline, CDR1 is MNHEY and CDR2 SMNVEV (reference sequence). The V and J ends lost 8 bases and 5 bases respectively, with 19 bases between them. There are 15 residues in the CDR3. This CDR3 is CASCPFSERDQPQHF. As DNA, the CDR3 is TGTGCCAGCTGTCCCTTTTCTGAGAGGGATCAGCCCCAGCATTTT.